These 2 T cell receptor beta chains originate from one sample sequenced in a study of shared clonotypes between healthy human individuals (dated by TCRdb to the early 2020s). The protocol used for the library was the immunoSEQ multiplex PCR assay. Not all clones reach the TCRdb copy of this immuneACCESS table, which keeps in-frame sequences only. Checked studies attribute under half of the gap to unresolved V genes and leave the rest unexplained. The sample contains under 2.5 million clones, roughly 92% of them found a single time. 0.37% of the sample goes to the ten largest clones. Sequenced input: naive CD4+ T cells from PBMCs. The intended sense of this specimen's cell subset or site label: CD45RA+ positively selected. The source of these receptors is a young man in good health. Some clones in this sample may be carry-over from other donors' samples.

The chain carries TRBV11-3 and TRBJ2-7, with a weak D call TRBD1 (6 bases). This CDR3 has 14 residues. Trimming took off 6 bases at V and 1 base at J, with 13 bases between the two ends. Per the germline V gene, CDR1 is SGHNT and CDR2 is YENEEA. CDR3 sequence reads: CASSSQDRSYEQYF. The DNA for the CDR3 is TGTGCCAGCAGTTCTCAGGACAGATCCTACGAGCAGTACTTC.

Note on this clone: The same CDR3 arises from other DNA sequences in this sample as well. This chain uses TRBV28 with TRBJ1-2; the D gene is possibly TRBD1 (5 bases). The V end lost 6 bases, the J end lost 2 bases, and 13 bases lay between the germline ends. Looked up from germline, CDR1 is MDHEN and CDR2 is SYDVKM. The CDR3 length is 14 residues. The CDR3 DNA reads as TGTGCCAGCAGCTTTGGGGGAGCCAACTATGGCTACACCTTC. Protein sequence: CASSFGGANYGYTF.